This record covers a single T cell receptor (beta chain). The table lists this clonotype with a count of one. Its antigen is not yet known. No base qualities exist here, and no much larger clone lies one base off it. The germline V gene (reference sequence) yields PRHDT for CDR1 and FYEKMQ for CDR2. Cut back by 7 bases and 0 bases, the V and J ends lie 7 bases apart. Taken from cysteine to phenylalanine, the CDR3 has 14 residues. CDR3 DNA is the only sequence kept; it has 42 bases, read in frame from the first base. The treatment or condition label on this specimen signifies: allogeneic hematopoietic cell transplantation with graft depleted of TCRalphabeta T cells and CD19 B cells. TCRalphabeta/CD19-depleted allogeneic hematopoietic cell grafts were given to the transplant recipients, all of whom were children. The library came from PCR. Data came from an Illumina HiSeq 2500. TCR library preparation used molecular barcoding, with unique molecular identifiers applied to normalize quantification of the TCRbeta repertoire. Clones were called with MiXCR by TCRdb after fastp trimmed the public reads at Q25, and only in-frame beta chains were retained. One record per CDR3 amino acid sequence lists the most common genes and DNA. Across this sample there are fewer than 400,000 distinct CDR3 sequences, with about a quarter seen only once. Of the sample, approximately 9.9% falls within the top ten clones.

The sample is drawn from a study of T-cell reconstitution after alpha-beta-depleted transplantation in children (dated by TCRdb to 2015 to 2016). Looking at the study overall: Using TCR repertoire profiling, the study quantitatively followed how T-cell immune reconstitution unfolded in children after TCRalphabeta/CD19-depleted allogeneic hematopoietic cell transplantation. The investigation overall reported the following: Over the following months the frequencies of hyperexpanded clones went down, and after one year T-cell counts and TCRbeta diversity were mostly credited to newly produced T cells. The apparently early alphabetaT-cell count recovery about two months after transplant was reportedly dependent on only several hundred rapidly expanded clones derived from non-depleted graft cells. In some patients, the high TCRbeta diversity seen at day 60 was put down to recipient T cells and intrathymic progenitors that had survived conditioning.

The chain couples TRBV13 to TRBJ2-6; TRBD1 could be the D gene, as 5 bases match. The source of this sequence is a male patient between 5 and 17 years old who had a stem cell transplant for acute lymphoblastic leukemia, so the T cells may come from the graft donor. The source material was PBMCs, mostly from graft donor cells, sampled 180 days after TCRalphabeta/CD19-depleted stem cell transplant. The CDR3: CASTDSSGANVLTF. The DNA sequence reads TGTGCCAGCACTGACAGCTCTGGGGCCAACGTCCTGACTTTC.